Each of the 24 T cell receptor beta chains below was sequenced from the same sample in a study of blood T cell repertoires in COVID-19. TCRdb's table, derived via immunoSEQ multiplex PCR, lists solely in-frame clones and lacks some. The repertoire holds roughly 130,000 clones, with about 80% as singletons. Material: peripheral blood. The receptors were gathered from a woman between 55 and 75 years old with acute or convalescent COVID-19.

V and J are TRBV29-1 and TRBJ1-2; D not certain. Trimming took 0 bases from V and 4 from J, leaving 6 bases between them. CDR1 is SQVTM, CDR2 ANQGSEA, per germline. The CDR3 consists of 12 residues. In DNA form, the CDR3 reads TGCAGCGTTGAAGACCGAGTCTATGGCTACACCTTC. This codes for CSVEDRVYGYTF.

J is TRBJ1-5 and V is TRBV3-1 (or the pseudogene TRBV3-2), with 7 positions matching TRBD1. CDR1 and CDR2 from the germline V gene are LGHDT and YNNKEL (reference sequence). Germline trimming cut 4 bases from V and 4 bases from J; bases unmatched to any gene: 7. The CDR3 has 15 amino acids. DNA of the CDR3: TGTGCCAGCAGCCGGGGGACAGCGTTAAATCAGCCCCAGCATTTT. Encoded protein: CASSRGTALNQPQHF.

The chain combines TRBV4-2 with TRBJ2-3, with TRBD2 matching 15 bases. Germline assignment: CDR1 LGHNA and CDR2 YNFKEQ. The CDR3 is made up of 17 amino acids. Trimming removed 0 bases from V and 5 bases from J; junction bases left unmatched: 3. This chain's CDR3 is CASSQEGTSGGIDTQYF. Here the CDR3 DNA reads TGTGCCAGCAGCCAAGAAGGGACTAGCGGGGGGATAGATACGCAGTATTTT.

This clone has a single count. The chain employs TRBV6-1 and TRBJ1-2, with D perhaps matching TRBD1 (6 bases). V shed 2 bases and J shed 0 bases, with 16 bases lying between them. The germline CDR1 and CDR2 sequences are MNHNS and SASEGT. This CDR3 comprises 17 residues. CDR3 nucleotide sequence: TGTGCCAGCAGTGAATACCCTGGGGGGGCCGCTAACTATGGCTACACCTTC. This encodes CASSEYPGGAANYGYTF.

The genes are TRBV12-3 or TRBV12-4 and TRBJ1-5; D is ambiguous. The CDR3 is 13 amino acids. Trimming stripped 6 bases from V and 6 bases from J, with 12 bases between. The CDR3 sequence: CASSRGSFQPQHF. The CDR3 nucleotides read TGTGCCAGCAGCCGGGGTTCCTTTCAGCCCCAGCATTTT.

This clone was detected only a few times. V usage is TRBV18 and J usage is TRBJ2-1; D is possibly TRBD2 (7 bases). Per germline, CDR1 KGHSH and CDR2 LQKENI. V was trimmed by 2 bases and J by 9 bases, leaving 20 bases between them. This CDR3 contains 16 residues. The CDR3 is CASSPEYTGGLGEQFF. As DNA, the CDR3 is TGTGCCAGCTCACCAGAGTACACGGGGGGCCTTGGTGAGCAGTTCTTC. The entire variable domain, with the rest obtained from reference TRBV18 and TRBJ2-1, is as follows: NAGVMQNPRHLVRRRGQEARLRCSPMKGHSHVYWYRQLPEEGLKFMVYLQKENIIDESGMPKERFSAEFPKEGPSILRIQQVVRGDSAAYFCASSPEYTGGLGEQFFGPGTRLTVL.

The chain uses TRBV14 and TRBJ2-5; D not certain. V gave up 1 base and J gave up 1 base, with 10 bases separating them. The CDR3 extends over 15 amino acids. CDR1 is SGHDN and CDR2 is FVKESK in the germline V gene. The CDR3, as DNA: TGTGCCAGCAGCCAAGTTTGGGCAGCCCAAGAGACCCAGTACTTC. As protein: CASSQVWAAQETQYF.

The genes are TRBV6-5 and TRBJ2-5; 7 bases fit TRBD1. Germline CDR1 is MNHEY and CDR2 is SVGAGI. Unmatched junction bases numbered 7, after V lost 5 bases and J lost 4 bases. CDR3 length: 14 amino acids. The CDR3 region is CASSLQGLGETQYF. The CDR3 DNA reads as TGTGCCAGCAGTCTACAGGGGCTAGGAGAGACCCAGTACTTC.

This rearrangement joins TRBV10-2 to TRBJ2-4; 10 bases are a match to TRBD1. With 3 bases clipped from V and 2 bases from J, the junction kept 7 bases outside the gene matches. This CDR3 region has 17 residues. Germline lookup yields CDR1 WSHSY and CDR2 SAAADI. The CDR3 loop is CASSDRGQGPSKNIQYF. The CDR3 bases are TGCGCCAGCAGTGACAGGGGACAGGGGCCTTCCAAAAACATTCAGTACTTC.

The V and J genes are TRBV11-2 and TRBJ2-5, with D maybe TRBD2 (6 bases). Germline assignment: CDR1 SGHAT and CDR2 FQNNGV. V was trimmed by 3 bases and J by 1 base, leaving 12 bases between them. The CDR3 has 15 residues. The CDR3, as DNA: TGTGCCAGCAGCTTGGGGGGAAGCACCCAAGAGACCCAGTACTTC. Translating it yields CASSLGGSTQETQYF. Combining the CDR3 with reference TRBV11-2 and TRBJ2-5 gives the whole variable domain EAGVAQSPRYKIIEKRQSVAFWCNPISGHATLYWYQQILGQGPKLLIQFQNNGVVDDSQLPKDRFSAERLKGVDSTLKIQPAKLEDSAVYLCASSLGGSTQETQYFGPGTRLLVL.

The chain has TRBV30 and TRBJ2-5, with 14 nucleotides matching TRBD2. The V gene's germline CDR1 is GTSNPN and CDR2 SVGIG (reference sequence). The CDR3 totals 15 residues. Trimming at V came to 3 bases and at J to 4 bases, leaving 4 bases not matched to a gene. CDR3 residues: CAWSLGTSGGETQYF. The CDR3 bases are TGTGCCTGGAGCCTAGGGACTAGCGGGGGAGAGACCCAGTACTTC.

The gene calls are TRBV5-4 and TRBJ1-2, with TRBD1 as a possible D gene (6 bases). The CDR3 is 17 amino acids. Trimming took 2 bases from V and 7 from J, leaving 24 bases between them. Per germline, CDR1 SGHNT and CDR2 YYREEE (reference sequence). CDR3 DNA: TGTGCCAGCAGCTTTTTTGGGGGCAGCCCCCTTTTGATTGGCTACACCTTC. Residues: CASSFFGGSPLLIGYTF.

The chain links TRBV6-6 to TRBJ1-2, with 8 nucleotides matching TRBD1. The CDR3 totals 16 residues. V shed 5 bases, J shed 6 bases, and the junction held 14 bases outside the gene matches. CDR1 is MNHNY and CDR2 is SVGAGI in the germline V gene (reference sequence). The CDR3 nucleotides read TGTGCCAGCAGTCGGGACCTGGGACAGGCTGTTGATGGCTACACCTTC. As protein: CASSRDLGQAVDGYTF.

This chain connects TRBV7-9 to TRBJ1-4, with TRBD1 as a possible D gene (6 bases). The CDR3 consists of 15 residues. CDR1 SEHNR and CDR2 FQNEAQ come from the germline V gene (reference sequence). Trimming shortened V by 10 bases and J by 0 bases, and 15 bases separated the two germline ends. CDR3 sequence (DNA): TGTGCCATACCGACAGGACTAGCAACTAATGAAAAACTGTTTTTT. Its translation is CAIPTGLATNEKLFF.

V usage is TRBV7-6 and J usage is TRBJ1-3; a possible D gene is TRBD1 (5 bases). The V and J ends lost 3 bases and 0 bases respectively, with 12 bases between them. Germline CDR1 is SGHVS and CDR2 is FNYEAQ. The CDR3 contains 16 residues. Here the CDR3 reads CASSFLDRNSGNTIYF. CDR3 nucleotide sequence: TGTGCCAGCAGCTTTCTCGACAGAAACTCTGGAAACACCATATATTTT.

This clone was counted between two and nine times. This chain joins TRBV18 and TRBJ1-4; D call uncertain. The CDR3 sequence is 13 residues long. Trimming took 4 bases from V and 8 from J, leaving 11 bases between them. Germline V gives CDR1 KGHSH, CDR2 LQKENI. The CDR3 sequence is CASSRSKEEKLFF. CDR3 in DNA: TGTGCCAGCTCACGAAGCAAAGAGGAAAAACTGTTTTTT.

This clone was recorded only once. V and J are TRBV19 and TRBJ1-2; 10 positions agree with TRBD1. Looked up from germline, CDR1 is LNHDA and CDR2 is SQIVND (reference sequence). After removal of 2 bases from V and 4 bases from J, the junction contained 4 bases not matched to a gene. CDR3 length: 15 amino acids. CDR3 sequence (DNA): TGTGCCAGTAGTATAATGGGACAGGGGTCCTATGGCTACACCTTC. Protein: CASSIMGQGSYGYTF.

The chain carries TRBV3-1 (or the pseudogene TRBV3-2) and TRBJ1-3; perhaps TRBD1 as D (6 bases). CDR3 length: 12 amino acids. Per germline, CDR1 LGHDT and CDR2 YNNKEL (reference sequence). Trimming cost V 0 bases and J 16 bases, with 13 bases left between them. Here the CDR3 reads CASSQDRDTRYF. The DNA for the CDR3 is TGTGCCAGCAGCCAAGATAGGGACACTCGTTATTTT.

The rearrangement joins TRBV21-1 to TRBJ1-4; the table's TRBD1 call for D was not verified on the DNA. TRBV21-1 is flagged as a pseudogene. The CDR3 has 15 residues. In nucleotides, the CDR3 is TGTGCCAGCACCTCCACAAGGGACAAATTAGAAAAACTGTTTTTT. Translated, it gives CASTSTRDKLEKLFF.

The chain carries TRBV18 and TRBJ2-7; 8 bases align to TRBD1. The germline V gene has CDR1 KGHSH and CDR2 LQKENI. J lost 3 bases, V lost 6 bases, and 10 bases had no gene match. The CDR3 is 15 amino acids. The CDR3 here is CASSPGQGQLYEQYF. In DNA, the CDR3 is TGTGCCAGCTCGCCCGGACAGGGCCAACTCTACGAGCAGTACTTC.

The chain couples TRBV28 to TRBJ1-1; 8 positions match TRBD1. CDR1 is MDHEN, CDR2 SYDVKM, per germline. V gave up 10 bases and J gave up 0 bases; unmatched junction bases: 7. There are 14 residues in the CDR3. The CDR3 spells CATGTGNMNTEAFF. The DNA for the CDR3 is TGTGCCACCGGGACAGGTAACATGAACACTGAAGCTTTCTTT.

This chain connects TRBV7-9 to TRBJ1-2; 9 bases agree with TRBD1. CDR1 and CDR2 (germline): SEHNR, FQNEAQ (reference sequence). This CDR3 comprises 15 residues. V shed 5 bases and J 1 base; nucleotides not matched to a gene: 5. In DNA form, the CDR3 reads TGTGCCAGCAGCCCGGGGGACAGGGTTAACTATGGCTACACCTTC. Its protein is CASSPGDRVNYGYTF.

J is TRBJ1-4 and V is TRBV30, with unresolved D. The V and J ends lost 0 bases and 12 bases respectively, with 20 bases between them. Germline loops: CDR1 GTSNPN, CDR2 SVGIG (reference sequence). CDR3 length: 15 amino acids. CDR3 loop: CAWSVMRWGGGELFF. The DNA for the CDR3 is TGTGCCTGGAGTGTAATGCGGTGGGGTGGCGGGGAACTGTTTTTT.

The chain's CDR3 is CASSSRGSYGYTF. CDR3 nucleotide sequence: TGTGCCAGTAGTTCCAGGGGGTCCTATGGCTACACCTTC. This chain joins TRBV19 and TRBJ1-2; 7 bases line up with TRBD1. V lost 5 bases to trimming and J lost 4 bases; unmatched junction nucleotides: 4. The CDR3 spans 13 residues. Germline values: CDR1 LNHDA, CDR2 SQIVND (reference sequence).